This T cell receptor (beta chain) originates from a study of T cell repertoires in cytomegalovirus infection. Across the whole study: Recently described HLA-C-restricted plus well-studied HLA-B-restricted CMV epitopes were used. A matching HLA type, together with CMV infection, was signaled by public TCR beta signatures. Overall study findings and caveats: Dominating the ex vivo response were TCR beta clonotypes that were CMV-specific and HLA-C-restricted.

TCRdb itself ran the reads through MiXCR, one entry per CDR3 protein. The sample yields about 130,000 distinct CDR3 sequences, approximately 30% seen once. This CDR3 has 17 residues. J gave up 3 bases and V 1 base, and 14 bases lay outside the gene matches. From germline, CDR1 is DFQATT and CDR2 SNEGSKA (reference sequence). This clonotype appeared many times. The antigen is not known. This TCR came from a human donor in good health (CMV status not recorded). Some clones in this sample may be carry-over from other donors' samples. The chain couples TRBV20-1 to TRBJ2-7; 8 positions match TRBD1. The sequences come from CD8+ T cells from cultured PBMCs, collected from culture after CMV antigen stimulation. CDR3 DNA: TGCAGTGCTAGAGGGGAGGCAGGGGGCGCAAAAAACTACGAGCAGTACTTC. This sequence encodes CSARGEAGGAKNYEQYF.